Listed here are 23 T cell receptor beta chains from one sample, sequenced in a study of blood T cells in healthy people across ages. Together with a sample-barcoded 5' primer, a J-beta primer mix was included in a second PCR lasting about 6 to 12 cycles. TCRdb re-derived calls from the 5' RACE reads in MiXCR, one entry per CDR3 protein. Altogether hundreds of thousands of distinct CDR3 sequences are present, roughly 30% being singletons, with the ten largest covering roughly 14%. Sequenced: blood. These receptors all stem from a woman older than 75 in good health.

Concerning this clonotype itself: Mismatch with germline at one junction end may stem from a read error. CDR3 nucleotide sequence: TGTGCCATCAATGAGACATCGGGACAGGGGGCTCTCGGCTACACCTTC. It is translated as CAINETSGQGALGYTF. This chain uses TRBV10-3 with TRBJ1-2; 12 nucleotides agree with TRBD1. Germline values: CDR1 ENHRY, CDR2 SYGVKD. The CDR3 is 16 residues long.

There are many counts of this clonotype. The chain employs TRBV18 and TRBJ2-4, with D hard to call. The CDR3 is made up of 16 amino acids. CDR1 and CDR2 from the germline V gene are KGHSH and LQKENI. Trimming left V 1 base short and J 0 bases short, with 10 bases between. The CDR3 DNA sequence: TGTGCCAGCTCACCACTGAGTAACTTAGCCAAAAACATTCAGTACTTC. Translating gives CASSPLSNLAKNIQYF.

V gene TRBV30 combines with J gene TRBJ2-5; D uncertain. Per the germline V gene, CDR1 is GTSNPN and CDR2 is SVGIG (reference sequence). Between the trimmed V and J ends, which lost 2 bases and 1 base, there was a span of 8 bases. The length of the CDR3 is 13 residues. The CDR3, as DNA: TGTGCCTGGAGTTTCTCCAGCCAAGAGACCCAGTACTTC. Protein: CAWSFSSQETQYF.

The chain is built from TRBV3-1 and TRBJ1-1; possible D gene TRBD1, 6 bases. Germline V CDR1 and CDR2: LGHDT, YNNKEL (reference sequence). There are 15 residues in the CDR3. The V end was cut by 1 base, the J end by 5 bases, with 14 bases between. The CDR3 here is CASSQGRGAGTEAFF. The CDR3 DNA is TGTGCCAGCAGCCAAGGTCGGGGGGCTGGAACTGAAGCTTTCTTT.

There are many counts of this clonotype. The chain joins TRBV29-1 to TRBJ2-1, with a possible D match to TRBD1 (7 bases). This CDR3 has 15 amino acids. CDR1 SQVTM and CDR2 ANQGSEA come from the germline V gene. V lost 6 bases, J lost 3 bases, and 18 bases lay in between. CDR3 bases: TGCAGCGTGACCGAGATGCAGGGGGGCTACAATGAGCAGTTCTTC. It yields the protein CSVTEMQGGYNEQFF.

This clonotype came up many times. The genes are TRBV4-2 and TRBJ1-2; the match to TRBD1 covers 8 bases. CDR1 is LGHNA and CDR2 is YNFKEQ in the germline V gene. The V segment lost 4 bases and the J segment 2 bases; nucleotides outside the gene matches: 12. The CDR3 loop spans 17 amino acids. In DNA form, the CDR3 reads TGTGCCAGCAGCCCTACCGGGACAGGCGGAATAAACTATGGCTACACCTTC. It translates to CASSPTGTGGINYGYTF.

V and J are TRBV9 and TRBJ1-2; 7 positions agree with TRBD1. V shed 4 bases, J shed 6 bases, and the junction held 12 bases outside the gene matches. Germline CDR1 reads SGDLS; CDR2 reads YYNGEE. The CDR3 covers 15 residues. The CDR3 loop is CASSSQGGAGDGYTF. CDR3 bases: TGTGCCAGCAGCTCCCAGGGGGGGGCTGGCGATGGCTACACCTTC.

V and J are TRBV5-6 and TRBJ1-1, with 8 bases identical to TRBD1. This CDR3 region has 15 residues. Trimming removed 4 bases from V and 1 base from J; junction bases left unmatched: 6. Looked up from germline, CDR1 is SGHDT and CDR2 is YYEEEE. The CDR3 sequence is CASSRGGTGNTEAFF. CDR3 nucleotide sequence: TGTGCCAGCAGCCGCGGGGGGACAGGGAACACTGAAGCTTTCTTT.

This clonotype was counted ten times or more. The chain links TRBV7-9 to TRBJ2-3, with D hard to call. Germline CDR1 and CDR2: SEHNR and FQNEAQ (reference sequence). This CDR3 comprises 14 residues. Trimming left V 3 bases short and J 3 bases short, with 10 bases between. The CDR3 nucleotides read TGTGCCAGCAGCTTTCAAGTCGGGACAGATACGCAGTATTTT. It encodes CASSFQVGTDTQYF.

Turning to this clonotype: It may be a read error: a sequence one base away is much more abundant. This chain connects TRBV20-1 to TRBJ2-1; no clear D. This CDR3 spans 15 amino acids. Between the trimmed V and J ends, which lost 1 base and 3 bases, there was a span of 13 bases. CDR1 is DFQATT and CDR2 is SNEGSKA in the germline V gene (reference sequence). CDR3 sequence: CSARVNTRNYNEQFF. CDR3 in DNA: TGCAGTGCTAGAGTCAACACGAGAAACTACAATGAGCAGTTCTTC.

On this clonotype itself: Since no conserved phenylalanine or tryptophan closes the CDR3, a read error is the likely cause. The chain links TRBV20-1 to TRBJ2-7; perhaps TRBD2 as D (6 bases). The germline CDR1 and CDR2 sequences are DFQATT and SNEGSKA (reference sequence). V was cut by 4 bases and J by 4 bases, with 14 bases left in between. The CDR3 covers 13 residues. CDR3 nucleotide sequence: TGCAGTGCTAAAAAGACGGGAGCTTACGAGCAGTACTGC. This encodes CSAKKTGAYEQYC.

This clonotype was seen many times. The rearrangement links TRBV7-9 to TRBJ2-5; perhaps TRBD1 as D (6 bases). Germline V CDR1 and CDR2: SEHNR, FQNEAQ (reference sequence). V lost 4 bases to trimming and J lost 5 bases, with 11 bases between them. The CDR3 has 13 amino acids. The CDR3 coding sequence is TGTGCCAGCAGCTACCGACAGGACGAGACCCAGTACTTC. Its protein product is CASSYRQDETQYF.

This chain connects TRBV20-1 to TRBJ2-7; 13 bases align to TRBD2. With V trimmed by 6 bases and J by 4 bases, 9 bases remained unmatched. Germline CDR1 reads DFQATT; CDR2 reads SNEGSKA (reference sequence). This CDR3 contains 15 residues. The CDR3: CSAPSLAGGPYEQYF. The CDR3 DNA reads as TGCAGTGCCCCTTCACTAGCGGGAGGGCCTTACGAGCAGTACTTC.

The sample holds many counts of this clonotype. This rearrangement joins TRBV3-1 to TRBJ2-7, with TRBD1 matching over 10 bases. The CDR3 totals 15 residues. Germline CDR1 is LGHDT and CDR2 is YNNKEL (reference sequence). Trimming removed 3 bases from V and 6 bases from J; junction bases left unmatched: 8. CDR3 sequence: CASSQRGQGRGEQYF. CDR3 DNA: TGTGCCAGCAGCCAGAGGGGACAGGGGAGAGGCGAGCAGTACTTC.

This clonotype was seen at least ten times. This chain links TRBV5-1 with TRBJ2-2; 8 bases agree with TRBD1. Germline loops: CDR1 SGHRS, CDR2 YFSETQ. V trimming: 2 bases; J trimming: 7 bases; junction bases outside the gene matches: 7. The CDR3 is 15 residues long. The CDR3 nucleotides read TGCGCCAGCAGCTTTGTTCAGGGGGCGATCGGGGAGCTGTTTTTT. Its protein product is CASSFVQGAIGELFF.

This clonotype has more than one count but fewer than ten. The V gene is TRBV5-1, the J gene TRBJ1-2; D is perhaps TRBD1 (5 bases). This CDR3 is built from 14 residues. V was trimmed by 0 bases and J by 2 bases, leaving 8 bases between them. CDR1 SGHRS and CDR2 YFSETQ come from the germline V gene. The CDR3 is CASSLEGANYGYTF. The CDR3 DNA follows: TGCGCCAGCAGCTTGGAAGGGGCCAACTATGGCTACACCTTC.

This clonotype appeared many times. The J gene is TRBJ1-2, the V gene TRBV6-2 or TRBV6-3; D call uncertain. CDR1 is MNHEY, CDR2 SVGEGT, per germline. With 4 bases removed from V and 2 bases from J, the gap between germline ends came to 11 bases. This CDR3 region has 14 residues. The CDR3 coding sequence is TGTGCCAGCAGTTCTTCTGGACCGAACTATGGCTACACCTTC. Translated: CASSSSGPNYGYTF.

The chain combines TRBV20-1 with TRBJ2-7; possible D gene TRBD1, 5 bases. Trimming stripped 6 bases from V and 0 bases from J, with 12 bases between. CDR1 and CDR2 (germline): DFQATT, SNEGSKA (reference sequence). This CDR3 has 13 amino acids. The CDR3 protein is CSAPDSSSYEQYF. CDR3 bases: TGCAGTGCGCCAGACAGTAGCTCCTACGAGCAGTACTTC.

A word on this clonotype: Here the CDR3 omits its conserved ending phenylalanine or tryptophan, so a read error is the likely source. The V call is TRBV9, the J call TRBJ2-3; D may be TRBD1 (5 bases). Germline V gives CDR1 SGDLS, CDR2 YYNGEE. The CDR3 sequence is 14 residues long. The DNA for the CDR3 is TGTGCCAGCAGTGTAGATCCCAGGGCGGATACGCAGTATTGT. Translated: CASSVDPRADTQYC.

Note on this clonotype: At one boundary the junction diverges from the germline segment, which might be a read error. The CDR3 DNA is TGTGCCAGCAGACCGAGCGGGGGCAAGTCGAACACCGGGAAGCTGTTTTTT. Its protein product is CASRPSGGKSNTGKLFF. The chain uses TRBV6-1 and TRBJ2-2, with TRBD2 matching 8 bases. The CDR3 loop spans 17 amino acids. Looked up from germline, CDR1 is MNHNS and CDR2 is SASEGT.

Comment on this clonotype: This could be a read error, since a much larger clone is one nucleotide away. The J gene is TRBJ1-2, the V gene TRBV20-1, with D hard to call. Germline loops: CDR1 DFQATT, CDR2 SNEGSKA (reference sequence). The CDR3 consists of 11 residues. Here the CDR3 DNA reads TGCAGGGCTAAGGCGGACGATGGCTACACCTTC. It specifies CRAKADDGYTF.

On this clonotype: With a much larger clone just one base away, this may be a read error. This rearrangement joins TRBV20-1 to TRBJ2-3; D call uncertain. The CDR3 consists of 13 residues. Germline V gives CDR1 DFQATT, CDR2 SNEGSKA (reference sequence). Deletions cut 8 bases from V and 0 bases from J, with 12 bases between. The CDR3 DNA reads TGCAGTCCTGTCAGGTTTAGCACAGATACGCAGTATTTT. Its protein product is CSPVRFSTDTQYF.

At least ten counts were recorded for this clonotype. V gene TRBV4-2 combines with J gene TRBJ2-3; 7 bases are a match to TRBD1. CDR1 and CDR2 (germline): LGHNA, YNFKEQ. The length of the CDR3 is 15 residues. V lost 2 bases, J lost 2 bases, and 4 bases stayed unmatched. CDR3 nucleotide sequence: TGTGCCAGCAGCCAACTCGGGACAGCCACAGATACGCAGTATTTT. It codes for CASSQLGTATDTQYF.